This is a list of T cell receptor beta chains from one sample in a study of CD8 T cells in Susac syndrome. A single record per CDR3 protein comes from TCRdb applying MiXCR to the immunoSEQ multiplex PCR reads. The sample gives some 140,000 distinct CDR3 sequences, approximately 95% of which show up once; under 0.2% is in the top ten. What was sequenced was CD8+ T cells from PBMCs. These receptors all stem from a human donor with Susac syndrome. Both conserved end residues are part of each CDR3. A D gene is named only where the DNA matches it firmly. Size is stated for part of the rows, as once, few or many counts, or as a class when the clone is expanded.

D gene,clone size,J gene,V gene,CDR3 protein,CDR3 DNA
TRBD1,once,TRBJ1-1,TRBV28,CASSGGTVEAFF,TGTGCCAGCAGTGGCGGGACAGTTGAAGCTTTCTTT
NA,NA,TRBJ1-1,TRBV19,CASSKRTENTEAFF,TGTGCCAGTAGTAAAAGGACAGAGAACACTGAAGCTTTCTTT
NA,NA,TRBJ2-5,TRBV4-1,CASSQGRTGTYQETQYF,TGCGCCAGCAGCCAAGGTCGCACCGGGACATACCAAGAGACCCAGTACTTC
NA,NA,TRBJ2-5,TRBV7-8,CASSLAGGSHETQYF,TGTGCCAGCAGCTTAGCGGGGGGATCACACGAGACCCAGTACTTC
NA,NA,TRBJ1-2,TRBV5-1,CASSLVETANYGYTF,TGCGCCAGCAGCTTGGTGGAGACAGCTAACTATGGCTACACCTTC
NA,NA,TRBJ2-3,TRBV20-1,CSAINGPTDTQYF,TGCAGTGCTATCAACGGTCCCACAGATACGCAGTATTTT
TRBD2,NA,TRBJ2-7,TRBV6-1,CASRTGLAEPIPYEQYF,TGTGCCAGCAGGACGGGACTAGCGGAACCTATACCATACGAGCAGTACTTC
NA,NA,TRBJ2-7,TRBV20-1,CSASPDLRVGYEQYF,TGCAGTGCTAGCCCGGACCTCCGGGTAGGCTACGAGCAGTACTTC
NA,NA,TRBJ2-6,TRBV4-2,CASSQVQVIGANVLTF,TGTGCCAGCAGCCAAGTGCAAGTAATAGGGGCCAACGTCCTGACTTTC
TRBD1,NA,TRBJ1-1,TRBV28,CASSFPGQGEEAFF,TGTGCCAGCAGTTTCCCGGGACAGGGAGAAGAAGCTTTCTTT
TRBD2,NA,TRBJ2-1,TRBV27,CASSLGLAGESEQFF,TGTGCCAGCAGTTTGGGACTAGCGGGAGAAAGTGAGCAGTTCTTC
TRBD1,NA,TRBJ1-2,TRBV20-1,CSSRTGYGYTF,TGCAGTTCCAGGACAGGCTATGGCTACACCTTC
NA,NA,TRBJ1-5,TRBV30,CAWRENNQPQHF,TGTGCCTGGAGAGAGAACAATCAGCCCCAGCATTTT
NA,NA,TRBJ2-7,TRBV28,CASSASALSYEQYF,TGTGCCAGCAGCGCTTCGGCCCTCAGCTACGAGCAGTACTTC
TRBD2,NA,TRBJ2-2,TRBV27,CASTVAGGNTGELFF,TGTGCCAGCACCGTAGCGGGAGGGAACACCGGGGAGCTGTTTTTT
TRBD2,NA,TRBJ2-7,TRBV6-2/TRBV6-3,CSSSYWPPSGRAHEQYF,TGTTCCAGCAGTTACTGGCCCCCTAGCGGGAGGGCCCACGAGCAGTACTTC
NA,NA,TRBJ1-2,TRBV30,CACHSGNYGYTF,TGTGCCTGCCATTCAGGGAACTATGGCTACACCTTC
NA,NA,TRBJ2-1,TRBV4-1,CAGGLALGNEQFF,TGCGCCGGAGGGCTAGCGCTAGGTAATGAGCAGTTCTTC
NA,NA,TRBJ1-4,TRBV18,CASSPVGGSSEKLFF,TGTGCCAGCTCACCCGTAGGCGGATCCAGTGAAAAACTGTTTTTT
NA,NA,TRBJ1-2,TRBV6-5,CASSYSMGSSNYGYTF,TGTGCCAGCAGTTACTCGATGGGCAGTTCTAACTATGGCTACACCTTC
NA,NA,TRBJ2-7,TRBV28,CASSFRPIYEQYF,TGTGCCAGCAGTTTTCGTCCGATATACGAGCAGTACTTC
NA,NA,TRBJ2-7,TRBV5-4,CASSFRPSEQYF,TGTGCCAGCAGCTTTCGGCCTTCCGAGCAGTACTTC
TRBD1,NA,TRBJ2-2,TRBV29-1,CSVEKGAQANTGELFF,TGCAGCGTTGAGAAGGGGGCCCAGGCGAACACCGGGGAGCTGTTTTTT
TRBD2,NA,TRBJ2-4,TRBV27,CASSPTSGLAKNIQYF,TGTGCCAGCAGTCCGACTAGCGGTTTAGCCAAAAACATTCAGTACTTC
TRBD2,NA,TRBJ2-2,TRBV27,CASRTNRLAGGPRDTGELFF,TGTGCCAGCAGAACCAATCGACTAGCGGGAGGGCCAAGGGACACCGGGGAGCTGTTTTTT
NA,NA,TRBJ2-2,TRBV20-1,CSARETGNTGELFF,TGCAGTGCTAGAGAGACAGGGAACACCGGGGAGCTGTTTTTT
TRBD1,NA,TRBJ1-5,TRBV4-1,CASSLSSGTDNQPQHF,TGCGCCAGCAGCCTCTCGTCCGGGACAGATAATCAGCCCCAGCATTTT
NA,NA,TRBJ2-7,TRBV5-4,CASSLTGLEYF,TGTGCCAGCAGCTTGACAGGTCTGGAGTACTTC
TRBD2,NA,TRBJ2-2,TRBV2,CAIRGLAGVGELFF,TGTGCCATCCGAGGACTAGCGGGAGTTGGGGAGCTGTTTTTT
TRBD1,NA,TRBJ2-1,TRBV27,CASSTPTGSSYNEQFF,TGTGCCAGCAGTACTCCGACAGGGAGCTCCTACAATGAGCAGTTCTTC
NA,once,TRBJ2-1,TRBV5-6,CASSFRYTDFVYNEQFF,TGTGCCAGCAGCTTTCGGTACACCGATTTTGTCTACAATGAGCAGTTCTTC
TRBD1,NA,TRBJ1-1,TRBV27,CASSLGWDRMNTEAFF,TGTGCCAGCAGTTTAGGTTGGGACAGGATGAACACTGAAGCTTTCTTT
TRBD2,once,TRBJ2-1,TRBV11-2,CASRRAGGEQFF,TGTGCCAGCAGAAGGGCGGGAGGTGAGCAGTTCTTC
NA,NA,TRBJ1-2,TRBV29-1,CSVEALSDRRGYGYTF,TGCAGCGTTGAGGCCCTATCAGACAGGAGGGGTTATGGCTACACCTTC
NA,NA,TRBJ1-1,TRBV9,CASSVGQGSTEAFF,TGTGCCAGCAGCGTAGGGCAGGGGTCCACTGAAGCTTTCTTT
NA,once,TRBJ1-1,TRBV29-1,CSVVGGDTEAFF,TGCAGCGTTGTGGGGGGGGACACTGAAGCTTTCTTT